The 24 T cell receptor beta chains presented below share a single source sample, sequenced in a study of cytomegalovirus exposure and HLA in healthy donors. Primers included in the PCR were 60 Vbeta and 13 Jbeta primers. Assay: immunoSEQ multiplex PCR; the TCRdb copy retains only in-frame clones and omits some. This sample's table reports under 50,000 clones. The specimen was PBMCs. The receptors were sampled from a male donor in good health and CMV-seronegative.

The chain links TRBV15 to TRBJ1-4, with D uncertain. V dropped 0 bases and J dropped 7 bases, with 12 bases sitting between them. CDR1 is LNHNV, CDR2 YYDKDF, per germline (reference sequence). The CDR3 has 15 amino acids. The CDR3 loop is CATSRDRRGPEKLFF. The CDR3 DNA reads as TGTGCCACCAGCAGAGATCGGCGGGGTCCTGAAAAACTGTTTTTT.

This rearrangement joins TRBV11-2 to TRBJ1-2; tentative D call: TRBD1 (6 bases). The CDR3 length is 18 residues. V was trimmed by 5 bases and J by 2 bases, leaving 24 bases between them. Germline V lookup: CDR1 SGHAT, CDR2 FQNNGV. CDR3 sequence reads: CASSTFGQLLKGNYGYTF. The CDR3 coding sequence is TGTGCCAGCAGCACGTTCGGACAGCTACTAAAGGGGAACTATGGCTACACCTTC.

The chain uses TRBV5-1 and TRBJ1-1, with TRBD1 matching over 9 bases. The V segment lost 4 bases and the J segment 0 bases; nucleotides outside the gene matches: 1. The CDR3 runs to 14 residues. CDR1 is SGHRS, CDR2 YFSETQ, per germline. The CDR3 sequence is CASSGDRVNTEAFF. The CDR3 DNA is TGCGCCAGCAGCGGGGACAGGGTGAACACTGAAGCTTTCTTT.

The genes are TRBV18 and TRBJ1-1; D gene uncertain. This CDR3 has 14 residues. Germline CDR1 reads KGHSH; CDR2 reads LQKENI. The ends were cut back, 0 bases at V and 7 bases at J, with 12 bases in the middle. The CDR3 loop reads CASSPPWRDGEAFF. The CDR3 DNA reads as TGTGCCAGCTCACCACCGTGGAGGGATGGTGAAGCTTTCTTT.

The CDR3 here is CASSAGLSTDTQYF. CDR3 sequence (DNA): TGCGCCAGCAGCGCGGGACTAAGCACAGATACGCAGTATTTT. The rearrangement links TRBV5-1 to TRBJ2-3, with TRBD2 identical over 7 bases. From germline, CDR1 is SGHRS and CDR2 YFSETQ. Trimming at V came to 4 bases and at J to 0 bases, leaving 2 bases not matched to a gene. The CDR3 has 14 residues.

V usage is TRBV4-2 and J usage is TRBJ2-1; no definite D call. Trimming stripped 0 bases from V and 2 bases from J, with 8 bases between. Germline loops: CDR1 LGHNA, CDR2 YNFKEQ. The CDR3 sequence is 15 residues long. The DNA for the CDR3 is TGTGCCAGCAGCCAAGAAACTGCTACCTACAATGAGCAGTTCTTC. This encodes CASSQETATYNEQFF.

The genes are TRBV11-1 and TRBJ2-2, with TRBD1 matching 7 bases. This CDR3 has 16 residues. Germline loops: CDR1 SGHAT, CDR2 FQDESV (reference sequence). V dropped 3 bases and J dropped 3; count of bases not matched to a gene: 7. CDR3 coding DNA: TGTGCCAGCAGCTTCGGAGACAGGGCGGACACCGGGGAGCTGTTTTTT. Encoded protein: CASSFGDRADTGELFF.

V and J are TRBV4-1 and TRBJ1-5; D may be TRBD1 (6 bases). The germline CDR1 and CDR2 sequences are MGHRA and YSYEKL. The CDR3 sequence is 16 residues long. Trimming left V 4 bases short and J 6 bases short, with 19 bases between. This CDR3 is CASSRGIAGAGQPQHF. The CDR3, as DNA: TGCGCCAGCAGCCGAGGGATCGCGGGGGCGGGTCAGCCCCAGCATTTT.

The chain uses TRBV7-6 and TRBJ1-5; D unclear. This CDR3 comprises 13 residues. Germline values: CDR1 SGHVS, CDR2 FNYEAQ. The germline V and J ends were trimmed by 0 bases and 6 bases, with 6 bases remaining between them. For the CDR3, the DNA is TGTGCCAGCAGCTTAGCGTCCGGTCAGCCCCAGCATTTT. Translation: CASSLASGQPQHF.

The chain links TRBV25-1 to TRBJ2-1, with a tentative D call TRBD1 (5 bases). The CDR3 is made up of 15 amino acids. V was pared by 4 bases and J by 5 bases, with 15 bases between. Germline V gene sequence: CDR1 MGHDK, CDR2 SYGVNS. CDR3 DNA sequence: TGTGCCAGCAGTGCGGTAGGGGCCCCGAACAATGAGCAGTTCTTC. Its translation is CASSAVGAPNNEQFF.

V usage is TRBV19 and J usage is TRBJ1-6; D is unresolved. CDR1 is LNHDA and CDR2 is SQIVND in the germline V gene (reference sequence). Trimming pared 4 bases from V and 0 bases from J, leaving 13 bases between. This CDR3 has 17 amino acids. CDR3 loop: CASSKDKRSSYNSPLHF. In DNA form, the CDR3 reads TGTGCCAGTAGTAAAGACAAGAGAAGCTCCTATAATTCACCCCTCCACTTT. The full variable domain, with the rest looked up from reference TRBV19 and TRBJ1-6, is DGGITQSPKYLFRKEGQNVTLSCEQNLNHDAMYWYRQDPGQGLRLIYYSQIVNDFQKGDIAEGYSVSREKKESFPLTVTSAQKNPTAFYLCASSKDKRSSYNSPLHFGNGTRLTVT.

V and J are TRBV5-1 and TRBJ2-5; TRBD1 agrees at 9 bases. V shed 3 bases, J shed 4 bases, and the junction held 13 bases outside the gene matches. CDR3 length: 17 amino acids. The germline V gene has CDR1 SGHRS and CDR2 YFSETQ. The CDR3 DNA is TGCGCCAGCAGCTGGGGGCCCCTAACAGGGGGCGGAGAGACCCAGTACTTC. Amino acids: CASSWGPLTGGGETQYF.

This chain joins TRBV5-4 and TRBJ2-2; 13 nucleotides line up with TRBD2. CDR1 and CDR2 (germline): SGHNT, YYREEE (reference sequence). The CDR3 loop spans 16 amino acids. Trimming took 4 bases from V and 6 from J; bases not matched to a gene: 6. The CDR3 DNA reads TGTGCCAGCAGCCTGGGACTAGCGGGGCGGGCCGGGGAGCTGTTTTTT. Its translation: CASSLGLAGRAGELFF.

The CDR3 here is CASSLGDSLYEQYF. Written as DNA, the CDR3 is TGTGCCAGCAGCTTAGGGGACAGCCTATACGAGCAGTACTTC. V gene TRBV7-6 combines with J gene TRBJ2-7; 7 nucleotides agree with TRBD1. CDR1 is SGHVS, CDR2 FNYEAQ, per germline. V lost 1 base to trimming and J lost 4 bases; unmatched junction nucleotides: 4. The CDR3 sequence is 14 residues long.

The chain joins TRBV4-1 to TRBJ1-5; 7 bases are shared with TRBD1. The ends lost 0 bases at V and 0 bases at J; junction bases unmatched: 8. The CDR3 has 18 amino acids. Germline CDR1 reads MGHRA; CDR2 reads YSYEKL. CDR3 protein: CASSQDTRQGYSNQPQHF. In DNA, the CDR3 is TGCGCCAGCAGCCAAGATACGAGACAGGGATATAGCAATCAGCCCCAGCATTTT.

J is TRBJ2-2 and V is TRBV7-7; possible D gene TRBD1, 6 bases. Deletions cut 4 bases from V and 7 bases from J, with 19 bases between. Germline assignment: CDR1 SSHAT and CDR2 FNYEAQ (reference sequence). The CDR3 runs 16 residues. For the CDR3, the DNA is TGTGCCAGCAGCTCCCTGGGGGCAGGGGAGTACGGGGAGCTGTTTTTT. It specifies CASSSLGAGEYGELFF. Looking up the rest from reference TRBV7-7 and TRBJ2-2 gives the full variable domain: GAGVSQSPRYKVTKRGQDVTLRCDPISSHATLYWYQQALGQGPEFLTYFNYEAQPDKSGLPSDRFSAERPEGSISTLTIQRTEQRDSAMYRCASSSLGAGEYGELFFGEGSRLTVL.

The genes are TRBV9 and TRBJ2-5; 8 bases agree with TRBD1. The CDR3 contains 15 residues. With V trimmed by 0 bases and J by 5 bases, 6 bases remained unmatched. CDR1 is SGDLS and CDR2 is YYNGEE in the germline V gene. The CDR3 DNA reads TGTGCCAGCAGCGTAGCTGCAGGGGGCGGGGAGACCCAGTACTTC. It is translated as CASSVAAGGGETQYF.

J is TRBJ1-2 and V is TRBV11-2, with TRBD1 matching over 10 bases. Per germline, CDR1 SGHAT and CDR2 FQNNGV. J gave up 5 bases and V 2 bases, and 8 bases lay outside the gene matches. The CDR3 extends over 16 amino acids. CDR3 loop: CASSLSGQGSRYGYTF. The CDR3 nucleotides read TGTGCCAGCAGCTTATCGGGACAGGGGTCGAGGTATGGCTACACCTTC.

The J gene is TRBJ2-1, the V gene TRBV7-9; D is unclear. The V end lost 3 bases, the J end lost 5 bases, and 14 bases lay between the germline ends. The CDR3 is 15 residues long. CDR1 is SEHNR, CDR2 FQNEAQ, per germline (reference sequence). The chain's CDR3 is CASSFMVVSDNEQFF. CDR3 sequence (DNA): TGTGCCAGCAGCTTCATGGTAGTTTCCGACAATGAGCAGTTCTTC.

The chain joins TRBV30 to TRBJ2-4, with 8 bases aligning to TRBD1. CDR1 is GTSNPN, CDR2 SVGIG, per germline (reference sequence). There are 14 residues in the CDR3. Trimming took 5 bases from V and 6 from J; bases not matched to a gene: 9. The CDR3 loop reads CAWGETGVTNIQYF. CDR3 nucleotide sequence: TGTGCCTGGGGCGAGACAGGGGTGACAAACATTCAGTACTTC. Filled out from reference TRBV30 and TRBJ2-4, the complete variable domain reads SQTIHQWPATLVQPVGSPLSLECTVEGTSNPNLYWYRQAAGRGLQLLFYSVGIGQISSEVPQNLSASRPQDRQFILSSKKLLLSDSGFYLCAWGETGVTNIQYFGAGTRLSVL.

The V gene is TRBV4-1, the J gene TRBJ2-1; 13 bases match TRBD2. The length of the CDR3 is 16 residues. Germline CDR1 is MGHRA and CDR2 is YSYEKL. J gave up 6 bases and V 4 bases, and 6 bases lay outside the gene matches. CDR3 region: CASSPSTSGRSNEQFF. CDR3 sequence (DNA): TGCGCCAGCAGCCCATCGACTAGCGGGAGGAGCAATGAGCAGTTCTTC.

The V gene is TRBV5-1, the J gene TRBJ1-6; 7 bases are a match to TRBD1. The V segment lost 3 bases and the J segment 13 bases; nucleotides outside the gene matches: 13. From germline, CDR1 is SGHRS and CDR2 YFSETQ. CDR3 length: 15 amino acids. This chain's CDR3 is CASSSLGQNFMPLHF. CDR3 bases: TGCGCCAGCAGCTCGTTGGGACAGAACTTCATGCCCCTCCACTTT.

The chain joins TRBV9 to TRBJ2-1; 10 bases line up with TRBD1. The junction had 4 bases not matched to a gene; V was cut back by 3 bases and J by 7 bases. The germline CDR1 and CDR2 sequences are SGDLS and YYNGEE. The CDR3 spans 14 residues. The CDR3 DNA reads TGTGCCAGCAGCGGACAGGGGGCGAAGAATGAGCAGTTCTTC. Amino acid sequence: CASSGQGAKNEQFF. The full variable domain, completed using reference TRBV9 and TRBJ2-1, is DSGVTQTPKHLITATGQRVTLRCSPRSGDLSVYWYQQSLDQGLQFLIQYYNGEERAKGNILERFSAQQFPDLHSELNLSSLELGDSALYFCASSGQGAKNEQFFGPGTRLTVL.

The chain has TRBV6-6 and TRBJ1-6; D is perhaps TRBD1 (6 bases). In germline, CDR1 is MNHNY, CDR2 SVGAGI (reference sequence). Trimming cost V 6 bases and J 6 bases, with 15 bases left between them. The CDR3 length is 15 residues. CDR3 loop: CASRVYRESNSPLHF. The CDR3 DNA follows: TGTGCCAGCAGGGTCTACAGGGAGTCTAATTCACCCCTCCACTTT.